This TCR beta chain was identified during a study of cytomegalovirus exposure and HLA in healthy donors. General study points: What a later analysis reportedly showed was that an Asian-associated ancestry cluster had fewer N-insertions than the roughly 720-donor mean. Three chains linked to CMV were shown in vitro to be specific for CMV antigens.

This CDR3 spans 12 amino acids. V was pared by 9 bases and J by 4 bases, with 12 bases between. CDR1 is LNHDA and CDR2 is SQIVND in the germline V gene (reference sequence). This clone was seen only a few times. As yet, its antigen is unknown. Distinct nucleotide sequences in the sample also encode this CDR3. A multiplex PCR was run with 60 Vbeta primers and 13 Jbeta primers. Here immunoSEQ multiplex PCR was the method, and the copy in TCRdb shows in-frame clones only, minus some. The repertoire includes 70,000 to 100,000 clones, roughly three quarters of them detected once, and 20% to 25% sits in the top ten.

Specimen: PBMCs. The chain is built from TRBV19 and TRBJ2-5; the D gene is possibly TRBD1 (6 bases). The TCR sequence derives from a woman between 45 and 65 years old in good health and CMV-seropositive. This CDR3 is CASRQAGETQYF. For the CDR3, the DNA is TGTGCCAGCCGACAGGCTGGAGAGACCCAGTACTTC.